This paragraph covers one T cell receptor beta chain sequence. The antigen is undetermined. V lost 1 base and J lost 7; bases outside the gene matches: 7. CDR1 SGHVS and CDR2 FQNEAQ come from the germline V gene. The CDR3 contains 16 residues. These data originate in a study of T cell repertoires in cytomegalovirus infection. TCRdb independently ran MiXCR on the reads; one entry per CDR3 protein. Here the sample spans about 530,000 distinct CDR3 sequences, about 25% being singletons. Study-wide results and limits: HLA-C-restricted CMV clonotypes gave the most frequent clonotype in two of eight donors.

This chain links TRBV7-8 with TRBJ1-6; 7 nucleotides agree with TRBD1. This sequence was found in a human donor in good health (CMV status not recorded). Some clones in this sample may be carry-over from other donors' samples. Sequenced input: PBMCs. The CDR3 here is CASSLGGDSPNSPLHF. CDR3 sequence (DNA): TGTGCCAGCAGCTTAGGTGGGGACAGCCCGAATTCACCCCTCCACTTT.